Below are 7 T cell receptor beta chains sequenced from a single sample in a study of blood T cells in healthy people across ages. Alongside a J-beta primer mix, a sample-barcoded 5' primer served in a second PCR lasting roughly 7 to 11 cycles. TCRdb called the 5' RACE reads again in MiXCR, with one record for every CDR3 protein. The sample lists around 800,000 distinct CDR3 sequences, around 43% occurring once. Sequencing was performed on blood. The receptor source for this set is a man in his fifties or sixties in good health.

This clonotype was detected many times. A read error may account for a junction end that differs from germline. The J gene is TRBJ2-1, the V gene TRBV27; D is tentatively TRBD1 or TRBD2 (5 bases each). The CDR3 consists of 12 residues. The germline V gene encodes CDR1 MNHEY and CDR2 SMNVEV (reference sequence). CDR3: CASSFWGNEQFF. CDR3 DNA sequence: TGCGCCAGCAGCTTCTGGGGGAATGAGCAGTTCTTC.

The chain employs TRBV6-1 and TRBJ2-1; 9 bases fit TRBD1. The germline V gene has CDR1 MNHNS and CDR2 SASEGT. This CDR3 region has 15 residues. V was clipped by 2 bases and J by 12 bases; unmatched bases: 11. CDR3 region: CASSERDRVKDGQFF. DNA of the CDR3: TGTGCCAGCAGTGAAAGGGACAGGGTAAAAGATGGGCAGTTCTTC.

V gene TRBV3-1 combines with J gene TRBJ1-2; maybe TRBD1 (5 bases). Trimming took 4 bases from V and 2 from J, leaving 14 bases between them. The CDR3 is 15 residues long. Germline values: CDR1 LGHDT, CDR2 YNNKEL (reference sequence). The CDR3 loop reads CASSLGTAVNYGYTF. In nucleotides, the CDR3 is TGTGCCAGCAGCCTCGGGACGGCTGTCAACTATGGCTACACCTTC.

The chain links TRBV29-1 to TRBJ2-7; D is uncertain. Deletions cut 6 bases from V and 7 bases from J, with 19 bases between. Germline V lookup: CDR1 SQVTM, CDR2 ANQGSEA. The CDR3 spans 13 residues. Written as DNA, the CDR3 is TGCAGCGTCCCCCCCGTTAACTACAATGAGCAGTACTTC. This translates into CSVPPVNYNEQYF.

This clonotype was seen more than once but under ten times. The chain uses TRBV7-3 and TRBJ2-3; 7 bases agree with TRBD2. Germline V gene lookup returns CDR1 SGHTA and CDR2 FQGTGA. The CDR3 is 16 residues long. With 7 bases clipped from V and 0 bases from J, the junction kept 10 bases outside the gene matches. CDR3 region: CASNQRASGSTDTQYF. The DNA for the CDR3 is TGTGCCAGCAACCAAAGGGCTAGCGGTAGCACAGATACGCAGTATTTT.

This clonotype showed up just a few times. The CDR3 DNA follows: TGCAGTGCTGCCCCGACTTTTGGGAACACAGATACGCAGTATTTT. Protein: CSAAPTFGNTDTQYF. This chain joins TRBV20-1 and TRBJ2-3; D gene ambiguous. Germline assignment: CDR1 DFQATT and CDR2 SNEGSKA (reference sequence). This CDR3 has 15 amino acids. V was clipped by 5 bases and J by 2 bases, with 17 bases between them.

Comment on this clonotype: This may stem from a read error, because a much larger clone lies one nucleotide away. The CDR3: CASGVSGASVLTF. The DNA of the CDR3 is TGTGCCAGCGGGGTCTCTGGGGCCAGCGTCCTGACTTTC. J is TRBJ2-6 and V is TRBV2, with D tentatively TRBD1 (5 bases). The CDR3 has 13 residues. The germline V gene encodes CDR1 SNHLY and CDR2 FYNNEI.